This TCR beta chain is from a study of T cell responses to AZD1222 COVID-19 vaccine. Assay: immunoSEQ multiplex PCR; the TCRdb copy retains only in-frame clones and omits some. In the table there are about 140,000 clones, 85% to 95% of which are singletons. This CDR3 is 13 amino acids long. CDR1 is SGHTA and CDR2 is FQGTGA in the germline V gene. Findings and limits, study-wide: Nearly half of spike-specific TCRs reportedly target unmutated variant regions. Spike-specific TCR depth and breadth grew after two AZD1222 doses. Clonal diversity may have been underestimated, and the donors were mostly white British, with more females than males. Vaccine-associated CD4 TCRs ranged over spike, dominating at 160-218 and 743-854.

Regarding this clone: What it binds is not known. Relative to the germline gene, one junction end is altered; a read error may explain this.

This rearrangement joins TRBV7-3 to TRBJ2-1; possibly TRBD1 or TRBD2 for D (5 bases each). This sequence was found in an adult in good health. The sample consisted of peripheral blood, taken on day 0 of MenACWY control vaccination. The CDR3 nucleotides are TGTGCCAGCAGCTCGAATGACGGGACGGGTGACATCTTC. Its protein product is CASSSNDGTGDIF.